Here is one T cell receptor (beta chain) with its context. Antigen: not known. These data belong to a study of CXCR3-negative and CXCR3-positive naive CD8 T cells. General observations from the study: More hydrophobic TRB CDR3s were found in CXCR3-positive naive cells than in CXCR3-negative naive cells.

CD45RO-CCR7+CD27+CD95- marked naive CD8+ T cells. 5' RACE with UMI labels generated the TRB cDNA libraries. TCRdb re-analyzed the 5' RACE reads; it lists each CDR3 protein once, without DNA. The sample includes tens of thousands of distinct CDR3 sequences. CDR1 is LNHDA, CDR2 SQIVND, per germline (reference sequence). This CDR3 spans 13 amino acids. The receptor's source is a human donor in good health. Some clones in this sample may be carry-over from other donors' samples. This sequence joins TRBV19 and TRBJ1-5. The sample consisted of naive CXCR3- CD8+ T cells from blood. Subset noted: CD45RO-CCR7+CD27+CD95- naive CD8+ T cells lacking CXCR3 (TNR3-). The CDR3 sequence: CASTSYSNQPQHF.